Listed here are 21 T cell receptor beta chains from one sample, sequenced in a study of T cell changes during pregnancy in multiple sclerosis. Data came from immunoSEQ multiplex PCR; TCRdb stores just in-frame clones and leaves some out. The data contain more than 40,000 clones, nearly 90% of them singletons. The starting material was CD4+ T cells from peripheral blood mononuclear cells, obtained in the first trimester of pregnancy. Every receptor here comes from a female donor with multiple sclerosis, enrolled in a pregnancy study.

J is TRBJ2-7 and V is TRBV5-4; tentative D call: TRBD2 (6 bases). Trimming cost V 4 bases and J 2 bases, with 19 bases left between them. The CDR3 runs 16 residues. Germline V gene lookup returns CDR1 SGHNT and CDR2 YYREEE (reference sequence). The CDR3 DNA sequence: TGTGCCAGCAGCCCAACCGGGACCGCTAGCGCCTACGAGCAGTACTTC. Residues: CASSPTGTASAYEQYF.

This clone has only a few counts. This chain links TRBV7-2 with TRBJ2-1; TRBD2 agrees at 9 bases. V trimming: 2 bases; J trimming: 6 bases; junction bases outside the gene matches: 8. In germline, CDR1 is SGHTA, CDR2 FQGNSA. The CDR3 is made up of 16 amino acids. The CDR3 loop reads CASSLSPAGGLNEQFF. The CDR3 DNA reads TGTGCCAGCAGCTTATCCCCAGCGGGAGGACTCAATGAGCAGTTCTTC.

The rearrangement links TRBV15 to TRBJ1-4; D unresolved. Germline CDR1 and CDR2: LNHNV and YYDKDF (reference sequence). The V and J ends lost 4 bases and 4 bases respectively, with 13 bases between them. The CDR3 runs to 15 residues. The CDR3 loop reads CATSKRELYNEKLFF. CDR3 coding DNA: TGTGCCACCAGCAAACGAGAGCTGTATAATGAAAAACTGTTTTTT.

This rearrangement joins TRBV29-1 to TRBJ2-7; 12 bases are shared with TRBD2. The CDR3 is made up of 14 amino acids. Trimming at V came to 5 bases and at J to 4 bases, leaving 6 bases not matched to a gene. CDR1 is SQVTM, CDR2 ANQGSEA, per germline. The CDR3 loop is CSVTSGRSLYEQYF. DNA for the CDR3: TGCAGCGTTACTAGCGGGAGGTCCTTGTACGAGCAGTACTTC.

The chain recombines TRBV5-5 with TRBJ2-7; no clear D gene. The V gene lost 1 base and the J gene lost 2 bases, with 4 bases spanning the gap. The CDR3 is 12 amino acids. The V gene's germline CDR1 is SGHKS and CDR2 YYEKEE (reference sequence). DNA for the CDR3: TGTGCCAGCAGCTTGCAGACCTACGAGCAGTACTTC. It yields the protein CASSLQTYEQYF.

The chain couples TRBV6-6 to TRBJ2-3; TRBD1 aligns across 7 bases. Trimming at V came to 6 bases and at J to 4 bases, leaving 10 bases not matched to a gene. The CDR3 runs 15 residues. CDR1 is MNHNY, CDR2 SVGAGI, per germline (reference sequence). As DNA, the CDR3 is TGTGCCAGCAGAGACCGGGACAGAGGCTCAGATACGCAGTATTTT. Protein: CASRDRDRGSDTQYF.

CDR3 sequence reads: CASSLGGGGNIQYF. CDR3 nucleotide sequence: TGTGCCAGCAGTTTAGGGGGAGGGGGAAACATTCAGTACTTC. This sequence joins TRBV28 and TRBJ2-4; D is perhaps TRBD2 (7 bases). The germline gives CDR1 MDHEN, CDR2 SYDVKM. V lost 2 bases and J 6 bases, leaving 11 bases between the germline ends. The CDR3 has 14 amino acids.

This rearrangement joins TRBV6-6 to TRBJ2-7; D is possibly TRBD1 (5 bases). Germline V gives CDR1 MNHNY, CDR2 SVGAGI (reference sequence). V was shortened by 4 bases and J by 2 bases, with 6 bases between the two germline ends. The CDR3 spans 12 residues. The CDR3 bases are TGTGCCAGCAGTTCGACAGCCTACGAGCAGTACTTC. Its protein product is CASSSTAYEQYF.

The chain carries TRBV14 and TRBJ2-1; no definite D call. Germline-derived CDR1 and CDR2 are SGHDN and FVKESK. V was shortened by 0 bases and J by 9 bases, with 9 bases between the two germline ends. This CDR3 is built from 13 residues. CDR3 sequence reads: CASSQELIGEQFF. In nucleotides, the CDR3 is TGTGCCAGCAGCCAAGAACTAATCGGTGAGCAGTTCTTC.

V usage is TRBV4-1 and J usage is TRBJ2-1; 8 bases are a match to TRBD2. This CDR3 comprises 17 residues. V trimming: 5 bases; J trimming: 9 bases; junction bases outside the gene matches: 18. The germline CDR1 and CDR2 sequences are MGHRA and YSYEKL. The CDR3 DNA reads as TGCGCCAGCAGCTGGGTGCTGGCGGGAGGTGAGTGGGGTGAGCAGTTCTTC. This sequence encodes CASSWVLAGGEWGEQFF.

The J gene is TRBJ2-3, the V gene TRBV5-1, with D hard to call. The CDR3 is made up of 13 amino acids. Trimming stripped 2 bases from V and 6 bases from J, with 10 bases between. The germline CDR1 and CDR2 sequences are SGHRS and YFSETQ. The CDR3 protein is CASSLGFGDTQYF. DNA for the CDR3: TGCGCCAGCAGCTTAGGATTCGGGGATACGCAGTATTTT.

The CDR3 nucleotides are TGTGCCAGCAGCACGCGACAGGGGGATTTCATATCTGGGGCCAACGTCCTGACTTTC. Residues: CASSTRQGDFISGANVLTF. The gene calls are TRBV9 and TRBJ2-6; 9 positions match TRBD1. CDR3 length: 19 residues. Per the germline V gene, CDR1 is SGDLS and CDR2 is YYNGEE. V was pared by 4 bases and J by 1 base, with 12 bases of the junction left unmatched.

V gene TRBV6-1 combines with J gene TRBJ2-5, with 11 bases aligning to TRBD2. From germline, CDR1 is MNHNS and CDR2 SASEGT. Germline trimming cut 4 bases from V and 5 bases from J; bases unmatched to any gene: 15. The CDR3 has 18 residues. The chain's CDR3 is CASSGKLAGVSLGETQYF. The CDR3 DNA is TGTGCCAGCAGTGGAAAACTAGCGGGAGTATCTCTGGGGGAGACCCAGTACTTC.

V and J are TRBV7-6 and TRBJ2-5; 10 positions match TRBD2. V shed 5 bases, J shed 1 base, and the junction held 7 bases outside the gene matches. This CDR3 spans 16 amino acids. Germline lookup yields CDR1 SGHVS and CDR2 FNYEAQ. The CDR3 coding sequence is TGTGCCAGCAGCCCTGCTAGCGGGAGACTCCAAGAGACCCAGTACTTC. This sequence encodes CASSPASGRLQETQYF.

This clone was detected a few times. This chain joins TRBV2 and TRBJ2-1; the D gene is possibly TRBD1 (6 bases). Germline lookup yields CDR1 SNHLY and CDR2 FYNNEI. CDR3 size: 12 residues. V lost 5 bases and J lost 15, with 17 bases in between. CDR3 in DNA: TGTGCCAGCAGTCTCCAATGGGACATTGGGTTCTTC. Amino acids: CASSLQWDIGFF.

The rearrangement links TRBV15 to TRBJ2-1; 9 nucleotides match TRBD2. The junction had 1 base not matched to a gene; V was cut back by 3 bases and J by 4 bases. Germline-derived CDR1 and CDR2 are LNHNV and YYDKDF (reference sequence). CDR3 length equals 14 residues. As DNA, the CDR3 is TGTGCCACCAGCAGGCGGGAGGGTTACAATGAGCAGTTCTTC. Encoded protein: CATSRREGYNEQFF.

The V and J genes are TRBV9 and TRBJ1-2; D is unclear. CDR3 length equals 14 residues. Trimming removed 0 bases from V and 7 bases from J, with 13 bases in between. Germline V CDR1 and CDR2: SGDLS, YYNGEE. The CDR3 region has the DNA TGTGCCAGCAGCGTAGCCCCGGACTATGCTGGCTACACCTTC. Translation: CASSVAPDYAGYTF. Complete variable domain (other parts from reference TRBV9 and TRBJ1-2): DSGVTQTPKHLITATGQRVTLRCSPRSGDLSVYWYQQSLDQGLQFLIQYYNGEERAKGNILERFSAQQFPDLHSELNLSSLELGDSALYFCASSVAPDYAGYTFGSGTRLTVV.

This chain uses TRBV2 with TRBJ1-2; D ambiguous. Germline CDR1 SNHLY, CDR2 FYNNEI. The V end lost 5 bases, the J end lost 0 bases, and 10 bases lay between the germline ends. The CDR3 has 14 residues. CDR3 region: CASSRLSTNYGYTF. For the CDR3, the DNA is TGTGCCAGCAGTAGACTGAGCACTAACTATGGCTACACCTTC.

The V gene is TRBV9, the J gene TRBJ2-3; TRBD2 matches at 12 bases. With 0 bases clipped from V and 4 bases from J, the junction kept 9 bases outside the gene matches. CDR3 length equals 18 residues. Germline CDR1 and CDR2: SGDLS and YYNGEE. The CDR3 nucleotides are TGTGCCAGCAGCGTAGTTTCCGCTAGCGGGAGGGATTCAGATACGCAGTATTTT. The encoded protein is CASSVVSASGRDSDTQYF.

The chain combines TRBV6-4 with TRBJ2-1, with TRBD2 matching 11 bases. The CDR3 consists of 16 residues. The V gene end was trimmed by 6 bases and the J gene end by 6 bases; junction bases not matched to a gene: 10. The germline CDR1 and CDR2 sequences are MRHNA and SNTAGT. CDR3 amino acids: CASSALLAGVGNEQFF. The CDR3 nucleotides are TGTGCCAGCAGCGCCCTACTAGCGGGAGTTGGCAATGAGCAGTTCTTC.

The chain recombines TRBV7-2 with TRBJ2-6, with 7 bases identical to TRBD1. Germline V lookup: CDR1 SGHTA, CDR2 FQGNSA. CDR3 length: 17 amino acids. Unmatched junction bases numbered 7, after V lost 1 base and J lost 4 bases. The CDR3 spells CASSLVGGSRGANVLTF. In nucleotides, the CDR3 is TGTGCCAGCAGCTTAGTAGGGGGCTCCCGAGGGGCCAACGTCCTGACTTTC.